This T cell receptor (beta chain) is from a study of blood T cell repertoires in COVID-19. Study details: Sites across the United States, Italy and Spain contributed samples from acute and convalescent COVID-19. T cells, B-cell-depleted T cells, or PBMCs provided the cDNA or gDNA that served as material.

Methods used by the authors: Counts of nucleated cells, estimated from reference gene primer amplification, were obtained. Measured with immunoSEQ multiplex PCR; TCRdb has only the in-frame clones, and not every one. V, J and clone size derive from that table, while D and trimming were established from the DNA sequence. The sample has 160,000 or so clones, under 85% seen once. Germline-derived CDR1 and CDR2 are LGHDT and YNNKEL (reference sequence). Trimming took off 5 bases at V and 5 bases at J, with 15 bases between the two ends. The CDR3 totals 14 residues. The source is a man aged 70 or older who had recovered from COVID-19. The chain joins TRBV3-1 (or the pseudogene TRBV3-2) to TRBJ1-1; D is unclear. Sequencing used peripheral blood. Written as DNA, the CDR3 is TGTGCCAGCAGCTCCTGGACTGTCGGGACTGAAGCTTTCTTT. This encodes CASSSWTVGTEAFF.